These 14 T cell receptor beta chains originate from one sample sequenced in a study of PD-1 blockade in classical Hodgkin lymphoma. Each patient relapsed following autologous stem cell transplantation, and prior brentuximab vedotin exposure differed. Clones were read by immunoSEQ multiplex PCR, and TCRdb kept only the in-frame ones, dropping some. The repertoire holds fewer than 110,000 clones, with around 89% as singletons. The starting material was peripheral blood mononuclear cells (PBMCs), obtained before the second cycle of nivolumab. The receptor source for this set is a human donor with classical Hodgkin lymphoma.

The chain links TRBV10-3 to TRBJ1-6; D is possibly TRBD1 (6 bases). Deletions cut 0 bases from V and 9 bases from J, with 30 bases between. Germline V lookup: CDR1 ENHRY, CDR2 SYGVKD. This CDR3 has 21 amino acids. This chain's CDR3 is CAISESILPWGTQGEGSPLHF. As DNA, the CDR3 is TGTGCCATCAGTGAGTCGATATTACCGTGGGGGACACAAGGAGAGGGTTCACCCCTCCACTTT.

The genes are TRBV30 and TRBJ1-2; tentatively, D is TRBD1 (6 bases). This CDR3 is built from 14 residues. Trimming stripped 3 bases from V and 5 bases from J, with 16 bases between. Germline lookup yields CDR1 GTSNPN and CDR2 SVGIG (reference sequence). CDR3 residues: CAWSPTGGDYGYTF. The DNA for the CDR3 is TGTGCCTGGAGCCCCACGGGGGGCGATTATGGCTACACCTTC.

The chain uses TRBV25-1 and TRBJ1-3, with D hard to call. Germline lookup yields CDR1 MGHDK and CDR2 SYGVNS. This CDR3 contains 15 residues. V was shortened by 3 bases and J by 4 bases, with 13 bases between the two germline ends. The CDR3 sequence is CASSDYREAGNTIYF. The CDR3 DNA is TGTGCCAGCAGTGATTACAGAGAAGCCGGAAACACCATATATTTT.

This clone appeared once. J is TRBJ2-7 and V is TRBV5-5; D gene ambiguous. V dropped 2 bases and J dropped 3 bases, with 6 bases sitting between them. Germline CDR1 SGHKS, CDR2 YYEKEE (reference sequence). The CDR3 is 12 residues long. The DNA of the CDR3 is TGTGCCAGCAGCTTAGCCAGCTACGAGCAGTACTTC. Encoded protein: CASSLASYEQYF.

This rearrangement joins TRBV28 to TRBJ2-5; 9 nucleotides match TRBD1. In germline, CDR1 is MDHEN, CDR2 SYDVKM. Unmatched junction bases numbered 6, after V lost 4 bases and J lost 3 bases. This CDR3 has 15 residues. The CDR3 sequence is CASSSPGTGKETQYF. CDR3 in DNA: TGTGCCAGCAGTTCCCCCGGGACAGGGAAAGAGACCCAGTACTTC.

In the case of this clone: A read error may account for a junction end that differs from germline. The chain is built from TRBV5-8 and TRBJ2-7, with 9 bases that match TRBD1. CDR1 is SGHTS and CDR2 is YDEGEE in the germline V gene. The length of the CDR3 is 15 residues. CDR3 nucleotides: TGTGCCAGCAGCTACTCCGGGACAGGGTCCTTCGAGCAGTACTTC. Residues: CASSYSGTGSFEQYF.

The V and J genes are TRBV6-4 and TRBJ2-1; D is ambiguous. The V gene's germline CDR1 is MRHNA and CDR2 SNTAGT. The length of the CDR3 is 15 residues. V dropped 0 bases and J dropped 8 bases, with 14 bases sitting between them. CDR3 DNA sequence: TGTGCCAGCAGTGACTCGATGGGTGAGTCAGATGAGCAGTTCTTC. Its protein product is CASSDSMGESDEQFF.

This sequence joins TRBV25-1 and TRBJ1-1, with D uncertain. Germline lookup yields CDR1 MGHDK and CDR2 SYGVNS. The CDR3 totals 11 residues. Trimming stripped 8 bases from V and 5 bases from J, with 9 bases between. CDR3 loop: CASSYVTEAFF. In nucleotides, the CDR3 is TGTGCCAGCTCCTATGTGACTGAAGCTTTCTTT.

This chain joins TRBV9 and TRBJ2-3; perhaps D is TRBD1 or TRBD2 (5 bases each). Germline assignment: CDR1 SGDLS and CDR2 YYNGEE. The CDR3 sequence is 17 residues long. The germline V and J ends were trimmed by 4 bases and 3 bases, with 21 bases remaining between them. Here the CDR3 reads CASSLDQGRISTDTQYF. The CDR3 DNA reads TGTGCCAGCAGCCTCGACCAGGGACGGATTTCAACAGATACGCAGTATTTT.

The chain couples TRBV5-1 to TRBJ2-1; 7 positions agree with TRBD2. V gave up 5 bases and J gave up 4 bases; unmatched junction bases: 9. CDR1 is SGHRS, CDR2 YFSETQ, per germline. This CDR3 has 15 residues. CDR3 residues: CASRSAGDLYNEQFF. CDR3 nucleotides: TGCGCCAGCAGGTCCGCGGGGGACCTTTACAATGAGCAGTTCTTC.

This clone was counted only a few times. This chain joins TRBV9 and TRBJ1-4; D might be TRBD1 (6 bases). Germline CDR1 and CDR2: SGDLS and YYNGEE. The CDR3 contains 15 residues. V was pared by 4 bases and J by 2 bases, with 12 bases between. The CDR3 sequence: CASSSRTGTNEKLFF. The CDR3, as DNA: TGTGCCAGCAGCTCTCGAACAGGGACTAATGAAAAACTGTTTTTT.

This sequence joins TRBV2 and TRBJ2-7, with 8 nucleotides matching TRBD2. J lost 1 base, V lost 9 bases, and 8 bases had no gene match. This CDR3 spans 14 amino acids. Germline V lookup: CDR1 SNHLY, CDR2 FYNNEI. CDR3 sequence: CAREISGESYEQYF. The DNA for the CDR3 is TGTGCCAGAGAGATTAGCGGGGAGTCCTACGAGCAGTACTTC.

This sequence joins TRBV6-1 and TRBJ2-1, with 9 nucleotides matching TRBD1. V trimming: 2 bases; J trimming: 4 bases; junction bases outside the gene matches: 6. This CDR3 has 16 amino acids. The V gene's germline CDR1 is MNHNS and CDR2 SASEGT. The CDR3 coding sequence is TGTGCCAGCAGTGAAACCTACAGGGGGCTTTACAATGAGCAGTTCTTC. This codes for CASSETYRGLYNEQFF.

This CDR3 is CATSRGVSSYNEQFF. CDR3 in DNA: TGTGCCACCAGCAGAGGGGTGAGCTCCTACAATGAGCAGTTCTTC. V gene TRBV15 combines with J gene TRBJ2-1; D is uncertain. Trimming shortened V by 1 base and J by 0 bases, and 7 bases separated the two germline ends. The CDR3 has 15 amino acids. CDR1 is LNHNV, CDR2 YYDKDF, per germline (reference sequence).